The T cell receptor (beta chain) under discussion was sequenced for a study of CD4 T cells in relation to SARS-CoV-2 and coronaviruses. Study as a whole: PBMCs were cultured with antigen for roughly 10 days before TCR beta sequencing. Negative control cultures got HIV-1 Nef peptides or no peptide.

V dropped 0 bases and J dropped 4; count of bases not matched to a gene: 8. From germline, CDR1 is SGHAT and CDR2 FQNNGV. The CDR3 consists of 17 residues. Unexposed donor CD4+ T cells date from about 2011-2018, before the COVID-19 pandemic. After ten to eleven days of culture, CD4+ T cells were isolated. Testing used SARS-CoV-2 S/N and four cold-coronavirus spikes on unexposed-donor CD4+ T cells, cells permitting. Fresh IL-2 medium replaced half the medium on days 3 and 7. With respect to this clone: Its antigen is currently unknown.

Assay used: immunoSEQ multiplex PCR; TCRdb lists only in-frame clones, some missing. The sample includes more than 20,000 clones, 66% of them seen just once. This TCR came from a human donor in good health. The V call is TRBV11-2, the J call TRBJ1-4; 7 bases are shared with TRBD1. Sequencing was carried out using CD4+ T cells from PBMCs, cultured in vitro. The CDR3 DNA is TGTGCCAGCAGCTTAGATAGTCGGCAGGGGGTTAATGAAAAACTGTTTTTT. Amino acids: CASSLDSRQGVNEKLFF.